This T cell receptor (beta chain) was identified during a study of cytomegalovirus exposure and HLA in healthy donors. Study as a whole: Across more than 350 genotyped donors, roughly 85% landed in the Caucasian-associated ancestry cluster.

The V gene's germline CDR1 is SGDLS and CDR2 YYNGEE. Trimming cost V 3 bases and J 5 bases; bases outside gene matches: 11. The CDR3 runs to 16 residues. 60 Vbeta and 13 Jbeta primers were used in PCR. Profiled with immunoSEQ multiplex PCR; TCRdb holds only in-frame clones, not every one. The table records about 140,000 clones, roughly 80% of them present only once. Among the donors, all were healthy bone marrow donors. V and J are TRBV9 and TRBJ1-2; the match to TRBD1 covers 9 bases. The clonotype was recovered from a man younger than 30 in good health and CMV-seronegative. The specimen was PBMCs. CDR3 sequence reads: CASSGGGGQGMYGYTF. In nucleotides, the CDR3 is TGTGCCAGCAGCGGGGGAGGGGGACAGGGAATGTATGGCTACACCTTC.